This T cell receptor (beta chain) comes out of a study of siplizumab effects on memory and regulatory T cells. The CDR3 spans 16 residues. V lost 0 bases and J 5 bases, leaving 14 bases between the germline ends. In germline, CDR1 is SGHTS, CDR2 YDEGEE. Clones were sequenced by immunoSEQ multiplex PCR, and TCRdb holds only the in-frame ones, with some missing. The sample consists of some 64,000 clones, around three quarters of them appearing once. The chain combines TRBV5-8 with TRBJ2-2; D remains ambiguous. Sequenced material: memory CD4+ T cells sorted from blood. The receptor was isolated from a human donor in good health. The CDR3 loop reads CASSLEMGLVTGELFF. The CDR3 DNA reads as TGTGCCAGCAGCTTGGAGATGGGTCTGGTTACCGGGGAGCTGTTTTTT.